Listed here are 5 T cell receptor beta chains from one sample, sequenced in a study of high-grade serous ovarian cancer treatment subgroups. Tumor samples were taken before definitive surgery or chemotherapy. Sequencing used immunoSEQ multiplex PCR; TCRdb keeps in-frame clones, though not all of them. The table lists about 15,000 clones, approximately 87% of them singletons. The specimen was tumor tissue. The origin of the receptors is a human donor with high-grade serous ovarian cancer.

V is TRBV29-1 and J is TRBJ2-2, with 8 bases lining up with TRBD1. Germline CDR1 is SQVTM and CDR2 is ANQGSEA. CDR3 length: 14 residues. V trimming: 5 bases; J trimming: 0 bases; junction bases outside the gene matches: 2. CDR3 in amino acids: CSVLTGANTGELFF. CDR3 bases: TGCAGCGTTTTGACAGGGGCGAACACCGGGGAGCTGTTTTTT.

This chain connects TRBV19 to TRBJ2-4, with 7 bases matching TRBD2. In germline, CDR1 is LNHDA, CDR2 SQIVND (reference sequence). CDR3 size: 16 residues. Trimming removed 0 bases from V and 7 bases from J; junction bases left unmatched: 9. The CDR3 here is CASSIDGPGRANIQYF. DNA for the CDR3: TGTGCCAGTAGTATAGATGGGCCAGGGAGGGCGAACATTCAGTACTTC.

The chain uses TRBV5-1 and TRBJ2-7; a possible D gene is TRBD2 (7 bases). The V end lost 6 bases, the J end lost 0 bases, and 22 bases lay between the germline ends. The V gene's germline CDR1 is SGHRS and CDR2 YFSETQ. CDR3 length: 17 amino acids. The CDR3 nucleotides read TGCGCCAGCACCGAGGGGGGGAGTATGTTAGGCTCCTACGAGCAGTACTTC. It specifies CASTEGGSMLGSYEQYF. Based on the CDR3 plus reference TRBV5-1 and TRBJ2-7, the full variable domain is KAGVTQTPRYLIKTRGQQVTLSCSPISGHRSVSWYQQTPGQGLQFLFEYFSETQRNKGNFPGRFSGRQFSNSRSEMNVSTLELGDSALYLCASTEGGSMLGSYEQYFGPGTRLTVT.

The chain couples TRBV19 to TRBJ2-5, with 8 bases matching TRBD1. V trimming: 4 bases; J trimming: 4 bases; junction bases outside the gene matches: 8. The CDR3 is 15 residues long. Germline V gene data show CDR1 as LNHDA and CDR2 as SQIVND (reference sequence). Here the CDR3 DNA reads TGTGCCAGTAGTACGGGACAGGCCAGGGGAGAGACCCAGTACTTC. This translates into CASSTGQARGETQYF. Based on the CDR3 plus reference TRBV19 and TRBJ2-5, the full variable domain is DGGITQSPKYLFRKEGQNVTLSCEQNLNHDAMYWYRQDPGQGLRLIYYSQIVNDFQKGDIAEGYSVSREKKESFPLTVTSAQKNPTAFYLCASSTGQARGETQYFGPGTRLLVL.

The chain recombines TRBV6-1 with TRBJ1-5; 7 bases match TRBD1. There are 12 residues in the CDR3. The V gene end was trimmed by 5 bases and the J gene end by 7 bases; junction bases not matched to a gene: 2. From germline, CDR1 is MNHNS and CDR2 SASEGT. In nucleotides, the CDR3 is TGTGCCAGCAGTATCAGGGGGCAGCCCCAGCATTTT. It specifies CASSIRGQPQHF.